The clone carrying this TCR beta chain was observed once. The sample comes from a study of T cell changes during pregnancy in multiple sclerosis. The CDR3 is 15 residues long. The V and J ends lost 8 bases and 6 bases, in that order; junction bases with no gene match: 13. The V gene's germline CDR1 is MNHNS and CDR2 SASEGT. Clones were read by immunoSEQ multiplex PCR, and TCRdb kept only the in-frame ones, dropping some. The data show about 130,000 clones, about 96% seen once. Sample: peripheral blood, taken after pregnancy. V and J are TRBV6-1 and TRBJ1-3; TRBD1 agrees at 7 bases. The receptor was derived from a female donor with multiple sclerosis, enrolled in a pregnancy study. The CDR3 nucleotides read TGTGCCAGCGTTCAGGGGGTCCTCCCCCCAAACACCATATATTTT. Protein product: CASVQGVLPPNTIYF.